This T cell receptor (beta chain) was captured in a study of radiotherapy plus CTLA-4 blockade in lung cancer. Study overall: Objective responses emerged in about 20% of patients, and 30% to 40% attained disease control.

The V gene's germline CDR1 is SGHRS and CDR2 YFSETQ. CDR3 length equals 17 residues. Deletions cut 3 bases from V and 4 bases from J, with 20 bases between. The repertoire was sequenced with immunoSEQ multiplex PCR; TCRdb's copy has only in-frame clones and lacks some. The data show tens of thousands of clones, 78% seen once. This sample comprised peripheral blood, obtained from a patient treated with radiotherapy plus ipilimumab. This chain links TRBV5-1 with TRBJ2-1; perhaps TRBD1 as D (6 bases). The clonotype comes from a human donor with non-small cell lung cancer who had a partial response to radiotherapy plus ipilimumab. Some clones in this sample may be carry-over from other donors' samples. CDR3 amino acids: CASSSWTAGVVYNEQFF. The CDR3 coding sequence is TGCGCCAGCAGCTCATGGACGGCAGGGGTGGTTTACAATGAGCAGTTCTTC.